This T cell receptor (beta chain) came from a study of T-cell memory formation after mild COVID-19. Findings and limits, study-wide: A balance of CD4 and CD8 characterized clones contracting day 15 to 85, whereas later expanders leaned CD4+. A subset of responding clones appeared in pre-infection memory, suggesting cross-reactive memory joined.

The CDR3 extends over 17 amino acids. CDR1 is MDHEN and CDR2 is SYDVKM in the germline V gene. Trimming removed 6 bases from V and 0 bases from J, with 15 bases in between. TCRdb reprocessed the 5' RACE reads via MiXCR and lists one record per CDR3 protein. This table has approximately 260,000 distinct CDR3 sequences, roughly 17% appearing once. About this clonotype itself: Its antigen remains unidentified.

The chain links TRBV28 to TRBJ1-6; perhaps TRBD1 as D (5 bases). Sequenced: PBMCs or a T cell subset sorted from them (not recorded which). The sequence was collected from a man between 18 and 35 years old who had mild COVID-19 (a few samples of this study predate the infection). Cell type and time point are not known. The CDR3 DNA reads as TGTGCCAGCAGCTCGGCGGGACCCAGCTCCTATAATTCACCCCTCCACTTT. Encoded protein: CASSSAGPSSYNSPLHF.